This entry concerns a single T cell receptor (beta chain). The antigen is undetermined. Germline assignment: CDR1 MNHEY and CDR2 SVGAGI. Losses at the gene ends were 6 bases for V and 9 bases for J; bases not matched to a gene: 11. The CDR3 has 14 amino acids. This entry comes from a study of T cell responses to AZD1222 COVID-19 vaccine. Whole-study findings and limits: Spike-specific TCRs gained breadth and depth after people received two AZD1222 doses. Of spike-specific TCRs, nearly half reportedly target regions left unmutated in variants.

Repertoires were generated with immunoSEQ multiplex PCR, while TCRdb's copy carries only in-frame clones and drops some. The table lists approximately 70,000 clones, roughly 90% of them singletons. The source is an adult in good health. Material: peripheral blood, obtained on day 0 of AZD1222 vaccination. V usage is TRBV6-5 and J usage is TRBJ1-5, with 7 bases aligning to TRBD1. CDR3 region: CASSSGGGAGPQHF. The CDR3 nucleotides read TGTGCCAGCAGCTCAGGGGGGGGCGCGGGGCCCCAGCATTTT.